The entry that follows covers one T cell receptor (beta chain) sequence. The target antigen is unknown. Per germline, CDR1 SGHAT and CDR2 FQDESV (reference sequence). CDR3 length equals 15 residues. The V end lost 5 bases, the J end lost 0 bases, and 11 bases lay between the germline ends. The method was immunoSEQ multiplex PCR; TCRdb's version includes in-frame clones alone and lacks a portion of them. The sample records around 150,000 clones, around 95% being singletons. This entry belongs to a study of T cell responses to AZD1222 COVID-19 vaccine. Whole-study findings and limits: Repertoires were sampled only after the peak T cell response. Donors were chiefly white British, with a greater number of females, and clonal diversity was perhaps underestimated. Per reports, nearly half of all spike-specific TCRs target regions that are unmutated in variants.

The source of this sequence is an adult in good health. Material: peripheral blood, obtained on day 0 of AZD1222 vaccination. J is TRBJ1-3 and V is TRBV11-1; D is possibly TRBD1 (5 bases). CDR3 region: CASSPTAISGNTIYF. The CDR3 DNA sequence: TGTGCCAGCAGCCCGACAGCGATCTCTGGAAACACCATATATTTT.